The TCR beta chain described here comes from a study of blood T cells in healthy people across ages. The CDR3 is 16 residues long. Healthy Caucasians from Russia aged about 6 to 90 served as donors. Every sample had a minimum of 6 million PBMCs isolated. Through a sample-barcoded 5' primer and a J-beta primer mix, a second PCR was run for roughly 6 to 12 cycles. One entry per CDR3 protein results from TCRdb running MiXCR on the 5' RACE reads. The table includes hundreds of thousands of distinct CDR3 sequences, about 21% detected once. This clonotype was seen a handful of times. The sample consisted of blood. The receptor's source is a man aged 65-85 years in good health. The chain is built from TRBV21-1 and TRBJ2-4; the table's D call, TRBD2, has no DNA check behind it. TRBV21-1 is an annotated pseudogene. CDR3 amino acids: CASSRLTRGAKSIQYF. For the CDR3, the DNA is TGTGCCAGCAGCCGCCTGACGCGGGGGGCAAAAAGCATTCAGTACTTC.